These T cell receptor beta chains were read from a single sample in a study of Ad26.COV2.S vaccination and SARS-CoV-2 variants. The method was immunoSEQ multiplex PCR; TCRdb's version includes in-frame clones alone and lacks a portion of them. The repertoire consists of about 500,000 clones, with roughly nine tenths occurring once and the leading ten covering around 1.8%. The material was peripheral blood, obtained in a trial of Ad26.COV2.S vaccine versus placebo. Receptors were obtained from a person aged 18 to 65 who received the Ad26.COV2.S COVID-19 vaccine or a placebo. CDR3s include the opening cysteine and the closing phenylalanine or tryptophan. A D gene is named only where the DNA matches it firmly. Size tells how often a clone was seen (once, few, many) or the class of an expanded clone, and some rows leave it out.

CDR3 protein: CASSLSSGPYYEQFF; CDR3 DNA: TGTGCCAGCAGTTTATCTAGCGGACCCTACTATGAGCAGTTCTTC; D gene: .; J gene: TRBJ2-1; clone size: .; V gene: TRBV27
CDR3 protein: CASSSPPLAGGPKEQFF; CDR3 DNA: TGTGCCAGTAGTAGTCCCCCACTAGCGGGAGGGCCGAAGGAGCAGTTCTTC; D gene: TRBD2; J gene: TRBJ2-1; clone size: .; V gene: TRBV19
CDR3 protein: CASSMHRPGLAGGSSYEQYF; CDR3 DNA: TGTGCCAGCAGCATGCACCGTCCGGGACTAGCGGGGGGTAGCTCCTACGAGCAGTACTTC; D gene: TRBD2; J gene: TRBJ2-7; clone size: .; V gene: TRBV7-9
CDR3 protein: CASSFSSVREQFF; CDR3 DNA: TGTGCCAGCAGCTTTTCTAGCGTCAGGGAGCAGTTCTTC; D gene: .; J gene: TRBJ2-1; clone size: .; V gene: TRBV11-2
CDR3 protein: CATREGTGSGQPQHF; CDR3 DNA: TGTGCCACCCGAGAAGGGACAGGGTCAGGGCAGCCCCAGCATTTT; D gene: TRBD1; J gene: TRBJ1-5; clone size: .; V gene: TRBV2
CDR3 protein: CASSLSGTNTGELFF; CDR3 DNA: TGTGCCAGCAGTTTATCAGGCACGAACACCGGGGAGCTGTTTTTT; D gene: .; J gene: TRBJ2-2; clone size: .; V gene: TRBV28
CDR3 protein: CASSPQPLLDSGNTIYF; CDR3 DNA: TGTGCCAGCTCACCACAACCCCTTCTAGACTCTGGAAACACCATATATTTT; D gene: .; J gene: TRBJ1-3; clone size: .; V gene: TRBV18
CDR3 protein: CASSSADIRESSSYEQYF; CDR3 DNA: TGTGCCAGCAGCTCAGCCGATATCCGGGAATCAAGCTCCTACGAGCAGTACTTC; D gene: .; J gene: TRBJ2-7; clone size: .; V gene: TRBV7-2
CDR3 protein: CASSFSGIGYGYTF; CDR3 DNA: TGCGCCAGCAGCTTCTCGGGGATTGGCTATGGCTACACCTTC; D gene: .; J gene: TRBJ1-2; clone size: .; V gene: TRBV5-1
CDR3 protein: CASSPPTTAGLHYGYTF; CDR3 DNA: TGTGCCAGCTCACCACCTACAACCGCGGGGCTCCACTATGGCTACACCTTC; D gene: .; J gene: TRBJ1-2; clone size: .; V gene: TRBV18
CDR3 protein: CSVPSGSYNEQFF; CDR3 DNA: TGCAGCGTTCCTAGCGGTAGCTACAATGAGCAGTTCTTC; D gene: TRBD2; J gene: TRBJ2-1; clone size: .; V gene: TRBV29-1
CDR3 protein: CASTPQTGEENQPQHF; CDR3 DNA: TGCGCCAGCACTCCACAGACAGGGGAAGAAAATCAGCCCCAGCATTTT; D gene: TRBD1; J gene: TRBJ1-5; clone size: .; V gene: TRBV5-1
CDR3 protein: CASRPGSPFNQPQHF; CDR3 DNA: TGTGCCAGCAGGCCCGGGAGTCCCTTTAATCAGCCCCAGCATTTT; D gene: .; J gene: TRBJ1-5; clone size: .; V gene: TRBV28
CDR3 protein: CSARVGHGYTF; CDR3 DNA: TGCAGTGCTAGAGTGGGACATGGCTACACCTTC; D gene: .; J gene: TRBJ1-2; clone size: .; V gene: TRBV20-1
CDR3 protein: CASSQGQGVDYFNYGYTF; CDR3 DNA: TGTGCCAGCAGCCAGGGACAGGGGGTCGACTATTTTAACTATGGCTACACCTTC; D gene: TRBD1; J gene: TRBJ1-2; clone size: .; V gene: TRBV14
CDR3 protein: CASSQDQWDRAFYGYTF; CDR3 DNA: TGCGCCAGCAGCCAAGATCAGTGGGACAGGGCCTTCTATGGCTACACCTTC; D gene: TRBD1; J gene: TRBJ1-2; clone size: .; V gene: TRBV4-3
CDR3 protein: CASRTDRAYEQYF; CDR3 DNA: TGCGCCAGCAGGACAGACCGGGCCTACGAGCAGTACTTC; D gene: .; J gene: TRBJ2-7; clone size: few; V gene: TRBV5-1
CDR3 protein: CSVEEPGAVEQYF; CDR3 DNA: TGCAGCGTTGAAGAACCAGGGGCGGTCGAGCAGTACTTC; D gene: .; J gene: TRBJ2-7; clone size: .; V gene: TRBV29-1
CDR3 protein: CASSIADMNTEAFF; CDR3 DNA: TGTGCCAGTAGTATAGCAGATATGAACACTGAAGCTTTCTTT; D gene: .; J gene: TRBJ1-1; clone size: .; V gene: TRBV19
CDR3 protein: CASSFERGTDTQYF; CDR3 DNA: TGTGCCAGCAGTTTTGAGCGGGGCACAGATACGCAGTATTTT; D gene: .; J gene: TRBJ2-3; clone size: .; V gene: TRBV27
CDR3 protein: CASMTGFGDYGYTF; CDR3 DNA: TGTGCCAGCATGACAGGGTTTGGGGACTATGGCTACACCTTC; D gene: TRBD1; J gene: TRBJ1-2; clone size: once; V gene: TRBV6-5
CDR3 protein: CAHRGASVHEQYF; CDR3 DNA: TGTGCCCACCGGGGGGCCTCGGTTCACGAGCAGTACTTC; D gene: .; J gene: TRBJ2-7; clone size: .; V gene: TRBV10-3
CDR3 protein: CAFGRETRTGELFF; CDR3 DNA: TGTGCTTTCGGGCGGGAGACGCGCACCGGGGAGCTGTTTTTT; D gene: TRBD2; J gene: TRBJ2-2; clone size: .; V gene: TRBV5-4
CDR3 protein: CASSLGLLGQGFSPLHF; CDR3 DNA: TGTGCCAGCAGCTTAGGGTTACTGGGACAGGGTTTTTCACCCCTCCACTTT; D gene: TRBD1; J gene: TRBJ1-6; clone size: .; V gene: TRBV7-9
CDR3 protein: CAIRGKLAGGPIFDEQFF; CDR3 DNA: TGTGCCATCAGGGGGAAACTAGCGGGAGGGCCGATTTTCGATGAGCAGTTCTTC; D gene: TRBD2; J gene: TRBJ2-1; clone size: .; V gene: TRBV7-9
CDR3 protein: CASSPTFSPYEQYF; CDR3 DNA: TGTGCCAGCAGTCCAACCTTTAGCCCCTACGAGCAGTACTTC; D gene: .; J gene: TRBJ2-7; clone size: .; V gene: TRBV14
CDR3 protein: CSVRTSGGTFSYEQYF; CDR3 DNA: TGCAGCGTCAGGACTAGCGGGGGGACCTTCTCCTACGAGCAGTACTTC; D gene: TRBD2; J gene: TRBJ2-7; clone size: .; V gene: TRBV29-1
CDR3 protein: CASSLLGSPGELFF; CDR3 DNA: TGTGCCAGCAGCTTACTAGGATCTCCCGGGGAGCTGTTTTTT; D gene: .; J gene: TRBJ2-2; clone size: .; V gene: TRBV7-2
CDR3 protein: CASSSQPDQPQHF; CDR3 DNA: TGTGCCAGTAGTAGCCAGCCAGATCAGCCCCAGCATTTT; D gene: .; J gene: TRBJ1-5; clone size: once; V gene: TRBV19
CDR3 protein: CASSFSGPYEQYF; CDR3 DNA: TGTGCCAGCAGTTTCAGCGGGCCCTACGAGCAGTACTTC; D gene: .; J gene: TRBJ2-7; clone size: few; V gene: TRBV6-5
CDR3 protein: CASSKGSLAKNIQYF; CDR3 DNA: TGTGCCAGTAGTAAGGGAAGTCTAGCCAAAAACATTCAGTACTTC; D gene: .; J gene: TRBJ2-4; clone size: once; V gene: TRBV19
CDR3 protein: CASSPGTGGSYEQYF; CDR3 DNA: TGTGCCAGCAGCCCCGGGACAGGGGGGTCCTACGAGCAGTACTTC; D gene: TRBD1; J gene: TRBJ2-7; clone size: .; V gene: TRBV11-2
CDR3 protein: CASSSRGRGTGELFF; CDR3 DNA: TGTGCCAGCAGCTCTAGGGGGCGAGGCACCGGGGAGCTGTTTTTT; D gene: TRBD1; J gene: TRBJ2-2; clone size: .; V gene: TRBV7-2
CDR3 protein: CASSPKTGNTEAFF; CDR3 DNA: TGTGCCAGCAGTCCTAAGACAGGGAACACTGAAGCTTTCTTT; D gene: .; J gene: TRBJ1-1; clone size: .; V gene: TRBV7-9
CDR3 protein: CAWRGQGATYNEQFF; CDR3 DNA: TGTGCCTGGAGGGGACAGGGGGCGACCTACAATGAGCAGTTCTTC; D gene: TRBD1; J gene: TRBJ2-1; clone size: .; V gene: TRBV30
CDR3 protein: CASSPTEASTYEQYF; CDR3 DNA: TGTGCCAGCTCACCGACCGAAGCCTCCACCTACGAGCAGTACTTC; D gene: .; J gene: TRBJ2-7; clone size: .; V gene: TRBV18
CDR3 protein: CASSYDGIRDSLNEKLFF; CDR3 DNA: TGTGCCAGCAGTTACGACGGAATTAGGGACAGCCTTAATGAAAAACTGTTTTTT; D gene: TRBD1; J gene: TRBJ1-4; clone size: .; V gene: TRBV6-2/TRBV6-3
CDR3 protein: CASSNRGGKNIQYF; CDR3 DNA: TGTGCCAGCAGCAACAGGGGAGGCAAAAACATTCAGTACTTC; D gene: .; J gene: TRBJ2-4; clone size: once; V gene: TRBV5-8
CDR3 protein: CASSDRDSPRTNYGYTF; CDR3 DNA: TGTGCCAGCAGTGATCGGGACAGCCCACGAACTAACTATGGCTACACCTTC; D gene: TRBD1; J gene: TRBJ1-2; clone size: .; V gene: TRBV2
CDR3 protein: CASSVEGNSPLHF; CDR3 DNA: TGTGCCAGCAGCGTAGAGGGCAATTCACCCCTCCACTTT; D gene: .; J gene: TRBJ1-6; clone size: .; V gene: TRBV9
CDR3 protein: CASSLRLAGGPNEQFF; CDR3 DNA: TGTGCCAGCAGCCTCCGACTAGCGGGAGGGCCGAATGAGCAGTTCTTC; D gene: TRBD2; J gene: TRBJ2-1; clone size: few; V gene: TRBV9
CDR3 protein: CASSRDRPDEQYF; CDR3 DNA: TGTGCCAGCAGCCGGGACAGACCCGACGAGCAGTACTTC; D gene: TRBD1; J gene: TRBJ2-7; clone size: .; V gene: TRBV5-4
CDR3 protein: CASSTGQRRYYGYTF; CDR3 DNA: TGTGCCAGCAGCACTGGACAGAGACGCTACTATGGCTACACCTTC; D gene: .; J gene: TRBJ1-2; clone size: .; V gene: TRBV7-9
CDR3 protein: CASNRAETQYF; CDR3 DNA: TGTGCCAGCAATAGGGCGGAGACCCAGTACTTC; D gene: .; J gene: TRBJ2-5; clone size: .; V gene: TRBV28
CDR3 protein: CASSPFGGRNEKLFF; CDR3 DNA: TGTGCCAGCAGCCCTTTCGGAGGGAGGAATGAAAAACTGTTTTTT; D gene: .; J gene: TRBJ1-4; clone size: .; V gene: TRBV7-6
CDR3 protein: CASSGIRDRGIGNQPQHF; CDR3 DNA: TGTGCCAGCAGTGGGATCCGGGACAGGGGAATTGGCAATCAGCCCCAGCATTTT; D gene: TRBD1; J gene: TRBJ1-5; clone size: .; V gene: TRBV6-1
CDR3 protein: CASISGQGKTQYF; CDR3 DNA: TGTGCCAGCATTTCGGGACAGGGGAAGACCCAGTACTTC; D gene: TRBD1; J gene: TRBJ2-5; clone size: .; V gene: TRBV28
CDR3 protein: CASSLLNSGTTGYEQYF; CDR3 DNA: TGTGCCAGCAGCTTGTTAAACTCCGGGACCACTGGCTACGAGCAGTACTTC; D gene: .; J gene: TRBJ2-7; clone size: .; V gene: TRBV5-6
CDR3 protein: CASSLEVGSTYEQYF; CDR3 DNA: TGCGCCAGCAGCTTGGAGGTAGGGTCGACCTACGAGCAGTACTTC; D gene: .; J gene: TRBJ2-7; clone size: few; V gene: TRBV5-1
CDR3 protein: CASSLGTGESTEAFF; CDR3 DNA: TGTGCCAGCAGCTTAGGGACAGGGGAGAGCACTGAAGCTTTCTTT; D gene: TRBD1; J gene: TRBJ1-1; clone size: .; V gene: TRBV7-9
CDR3 protein: CASSPSGTQGYGTNEKLFF; CDR3 DNA: TGTGCCAGCTCACCATCCGGGACTCAGGGGTACGGGACTAATGAAAAACTGTTTTTT; D gene: .; J gene: TRBJ1-4; clone size: .; V gene: TRBV18